This passage covers 9 T cell receptor beta chains from one sample sequenced in a study of blood T cells in healthy people across ages. A sample-barcoded 5' primer and a J-beta primer mix were used in a second PCR of about 7 to 11 cycles. TCRdb reprocessed the 5' RACE reads with MiXCR, giving one entry per CDR3 protein. The sample records 1,500,000 or so distinct CDR3 sequences, 59% being singletons. The sequencing sample was made of blood. The receptors were gathered from a young man in good health.

This clonotype was found a few times. This sequence joins TRBV29-1 and TRBJ1-2; 7 bases are shared with TRBD1. The junction had 9 bases not matched to a gene; V was cut back by 7 bases and J by 1 base. Germline V gene data show CDR1 as SQVTM and CDR2 as ANQGSEA. This CDR3 comprises 14 residues. The CDR3 loop is CSAYPGQLNYGYTF. Here the CDR3 DNA reads TGCAGCGCCTACCCGGGACAGCTTAACTATGGCTACACCTTC.

The chain combines TRBV11-2 with TRBJ2-5, with 8 bases identical to TRBD1. The assigned J gene may be wrong: the sequence end matches TRBJ2-7 better. Germline V gives CDR1 SGHAT, CDR2 FQNNGV. The length of the CDR3 is 15 residues. CDR3 bases: TGTGCCAGCAGCCCGGGGACAGGTGATTTCTACGAGCAGTACTTC. Protein sequence: CASSPGTGDFYEQYF.

V usage is TRBV2 and J usage is TRBJ1-5; a possible D gene is TRBD1 (6 bases). CDR1 is SNHLY and CDR2 is FYNNEI in the germline V gene. Trimming removed 5 bases from V and 0 bases from J, with 11 bases in between. This CDR3 comprises 15 residues. CDR3 bases: TGTGCCAGCAGTCTTCCGGGACATAGCAATCAGCCCCAGCATTTT. Protein sequence: CASSLPGHSNQPQHF.

This sequence joins TRBV18 and TRBJ2-1; D call uncertain. CDR1 is KGHSH, CDR2 LQKENI, per germline. The CDR3 loop spans 14 amino acids. V was shortened by 6 bases and J by 3 bases, with 12 bases between the two germline ends. The CDR3 spells CASSHDPDYNEQFF. As DNA, the CDR3 is TGTGCCAGCTCTCATGACCCAGACTACAATGAGCAGTTCTTC.

To note about this clonotype: Given a much more abundant clone one base away, this may be a read error. This rearrangement joins TRBV12-3 or TRBV12-4 to TRBJ2-1; weak D call: TRBD1 (6 bases). The CDR3 runs to 12 residues. V dropped 4 bases and J dropped 9 bases, with 10 bases sitting between them. The CDR3 reads CASSSTGTEQFF. The CDR3 bases are TGTGCCAGCAGTTCCACAGGGACTGAGCAGTTCTTC.

The CDR3 DNA is TGCAGTGCTCGCGAAGTCGGCAGGGCGATTTCCTACAATGAGCAGTTCTTC. This codes for CSAREVGRAISYNEQFF. This chain uses TRBV20-1 with TRBJ2-1; a possible D gene is TRBD1 (5 bases). Trimming took off 5 bases at V and 1 base at J, with 21 bases between the two ends. Germline V gene sequence: CDR1 DFQATT, CDR2 SNEGSKA (reference sequence). The CDR3 covers 17 residues.

This chain joins TRBV7-2 and TRBJ2-1; TRBD2 matches at 7 bases. The J call is uncertain, as TRBJ2-7 better fits the DNA end. CDR3 length: 16 residues. Looked up from germline, CDR1 is SGHTA and CDR2 is FQGNSA. This CDR3 is CASSLNPAGSSYEQYF. In DNA, the CDR3 is TGTGCCAGCAGCTTAAACCCAGCGGGATCTTCCTACGAGCAGTACTTC.

V is TRBV6-5 and J is TRBJ1-5; TRBD1 matches at 12 bases. After removal of 6 bases from V and 4 bases from J, the junction contained 4 bases not matched to a gene. The CDR3 is made up of 15 amino acids. Per germline, CDR1 MNHEY and CDR2 SVGAGI. The CDR3 here is CASSWGQGANQPQHF. The CDR3 DNA reads as TGTGCCAGCAGCTGGGGACAGGGGGCGAATCAGCCCCAGCATTTT.

This chain uses TRBV12-3 or TRBV12-4 with TRBJ2-1; the D call may be TRBD1 or TRBD2 (5 bases each). V lost 7 bases and J lost 10, with 14 bases in between. CDR3 size: 12 residues. CDR3 in DNA: TGTGCCAGCACCCCTGGATGGGGGGAGCAGTTCTTC. It specifies CASTPGWGEQFF.